Presented here are 6 T cell receptor beta chains from one specimen sequenced in a study of T cell responses to AZD1222 COVID-19 vaccine. Profiling relied on immunoSEQ multiplex PCR, and the TCRdb table lists in-frame clones only, not all of them. The top ten hold around 0.5% of the sample, which has approximately 300,000 clones, around 93% seen once. The material sequenced was peripheral blood, taken 28 days after the second AZD1222 dose. The receptors here all came from an adult who received the AZD1222 COVID-19 vaccine.

The V and J genes are TRBV3-1 (or the pseudogene TRBV3-2) and TRBJ1-1, with 8 bases fitting TRBD1. This CDR3 comprises 15 residues. The germline gives CDR1 LGHDT, CDR2 YNNKEL (reference sequence). J gave up 4 bases and V 4 bases, and 8 bases lay outside the gene matches. The CDR3, as DNA: TGTGCCAGCAGCCCGACAGGGGTCGCCTTCACTGAAGCTTTCTTT. It specifies CASSPTGVAFTEAFF.

The chain is built from TRBV14 and TRBJ2-1, with 7 bases fitting TRBD2. Losses at the gene ends were 4 bases for V and 3 bases for J; bases not matched to a gene: 3. CDR3 length: 14 residues. The V gene's germline CDR1 is SGHDN and CDR2 FVKESK. As DNA, the CDR3 is TGTGCCAGCAGCCCCCGGGGGGTCTACAATGAGCAGTTCTTC. The encoded protein is CASSPRGVYNEQFF. The full variable domain, in which reference TRBV14 and TRBJ2-1 provide the parts outside the CDR3, is EAGVTQFPSHSVIEKGQTVTLRCDPISGHDNLYWYRRVMGKEIKFLLHFVKESKQDESGMPNNRFLAERTGGTYSTLKVQPAELEDSGVYFCASSPRGVYNEQFFGPGTRLTVL.

J is TRBJ2-2 and V is TRBV5-4; 8 bases fit TRBD1. Trimming at V came to 4 bases and at J to 1 base, leaving 3 bases not matched to a gene. This CDR3 is 15 amino acids long. Germline CDR1 is SGHNT and CDR2 is YYREEE (reference sequence). This chain's CDR3 is CASSPGTGNTGELFF. Written as DNA, the CDR3 is TGTGCCAGCAGCCCAGGGACAGGGAACACCGGGGAGCTGTTTTTT.

This chain connects TRBV5-4 to TRBJ2-7; no firm D call. CDR3 size: 14 residues. Germline V CDR1 and CDR2: SGHNT, YYREEE (reference sequence). Trimming took 0 bases from V and 3 from J, leaving 10 bases between them. The DNA for the CDR3 is TGTGCCAGCAGCTTGGGGCACACGGGCTACGAGCAGTACTTC. Translating it yields CASSLGHTGYEQYF.

This clone was seen just once. The V and J genes are TRBV12-3 or TRBV12-4 and TRBJ1-1; D remains ambiguous. This CDR3 contains 13 residues. The V and J ends lost 4 bases and 4 bases respectively, with 10 bases between them. CDR3 coding DNA: TGTGCCAGCAGTTCCCCAGGCTCCACTGAAGCTTTCTTT. It is translated as CASSSPGSTEAFF.

The rearrangement uses TRBV5-5 and TRBJ1-1; D is unclear. Trimming removed 4 bases from V and 3 bases from J, with 7 bases in between. The CDR3 sequence is 12 residues long. CDR1 and CDR2 from the germline V gene are SGHKS and YYEKEE (reference sequence). CDR3 in DNA: TGTGCCAGCAGCGACTCATACACTGAAGCTTTCTTT. As protein: CASSDSYTEAFF. Supplemented by reference TRBV5-5 and TRBJ1-1, the full variable domain reads DAGVTQSPTHLIKTRGQQVTLRCSPISGHKSVSWYQQVLGQGPQFIFQYYEKEERGRGNFPDRFSARQFPNYSSELNVNALLLGDSALYLCASSDSYTEAFFGQGTRLTVV.